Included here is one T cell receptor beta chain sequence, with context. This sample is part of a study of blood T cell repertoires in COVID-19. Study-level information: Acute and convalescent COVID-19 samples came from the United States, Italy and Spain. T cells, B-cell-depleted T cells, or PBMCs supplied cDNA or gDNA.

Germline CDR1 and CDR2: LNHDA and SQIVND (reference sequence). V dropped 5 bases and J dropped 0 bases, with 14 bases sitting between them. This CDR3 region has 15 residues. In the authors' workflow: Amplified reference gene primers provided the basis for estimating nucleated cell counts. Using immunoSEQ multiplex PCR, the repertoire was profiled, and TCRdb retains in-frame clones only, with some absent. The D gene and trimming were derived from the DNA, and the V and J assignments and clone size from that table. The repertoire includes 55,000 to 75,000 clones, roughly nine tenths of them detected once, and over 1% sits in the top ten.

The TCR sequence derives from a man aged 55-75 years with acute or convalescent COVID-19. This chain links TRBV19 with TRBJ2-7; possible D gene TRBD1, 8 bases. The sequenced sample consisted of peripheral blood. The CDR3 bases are TGTGCCAGTAGTTCCTACAGGGGGGGCTCCTACGAGCAGTACTTC. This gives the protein CASSSYRGGSYEQYF.